Sequencing of this T cell receptor beta chain was carried out in a study of cytomegalovirus exposure and HLA in healthy donors. Use of 60 Vbeta and 13 Jbeta primers characterized the PCR. TCRdb keeps only in-frame clones here, not all; method: immunoSEQ multiplex PCR. The repertoire holds under 150,000 clones, 55% to 80% seen once, with approximately 15% in the top ten. Germline CDR1 SGHAT, CDR2 FQNNGV. The CDR3 covers 15 residues. The V end was cut by 1 base, the J end by 3 bases, with 12 bases between. Study-level results: For presence/absence analyses, sequencing depth was assumed to be roughly uniform across donors. Cytomegalovirus-associated status was assigned to fewer than 200 TCR beta chains.

Note on this clone: Its antigen is currently unknown.

This sequence originates from a human donor in good health. Sequences were obtained from PBMCs. This chain uses TRBV11-2 with TRBJ2-5; possibly TRBD2 for D (6 bases). The CDR3 loop is CASSLARSGEETQYF. The CDR3, as DNA: TGTGCCAGCAGCTTAGCCCGGTCGGGGGAAGAGACCCAGTACTTC.